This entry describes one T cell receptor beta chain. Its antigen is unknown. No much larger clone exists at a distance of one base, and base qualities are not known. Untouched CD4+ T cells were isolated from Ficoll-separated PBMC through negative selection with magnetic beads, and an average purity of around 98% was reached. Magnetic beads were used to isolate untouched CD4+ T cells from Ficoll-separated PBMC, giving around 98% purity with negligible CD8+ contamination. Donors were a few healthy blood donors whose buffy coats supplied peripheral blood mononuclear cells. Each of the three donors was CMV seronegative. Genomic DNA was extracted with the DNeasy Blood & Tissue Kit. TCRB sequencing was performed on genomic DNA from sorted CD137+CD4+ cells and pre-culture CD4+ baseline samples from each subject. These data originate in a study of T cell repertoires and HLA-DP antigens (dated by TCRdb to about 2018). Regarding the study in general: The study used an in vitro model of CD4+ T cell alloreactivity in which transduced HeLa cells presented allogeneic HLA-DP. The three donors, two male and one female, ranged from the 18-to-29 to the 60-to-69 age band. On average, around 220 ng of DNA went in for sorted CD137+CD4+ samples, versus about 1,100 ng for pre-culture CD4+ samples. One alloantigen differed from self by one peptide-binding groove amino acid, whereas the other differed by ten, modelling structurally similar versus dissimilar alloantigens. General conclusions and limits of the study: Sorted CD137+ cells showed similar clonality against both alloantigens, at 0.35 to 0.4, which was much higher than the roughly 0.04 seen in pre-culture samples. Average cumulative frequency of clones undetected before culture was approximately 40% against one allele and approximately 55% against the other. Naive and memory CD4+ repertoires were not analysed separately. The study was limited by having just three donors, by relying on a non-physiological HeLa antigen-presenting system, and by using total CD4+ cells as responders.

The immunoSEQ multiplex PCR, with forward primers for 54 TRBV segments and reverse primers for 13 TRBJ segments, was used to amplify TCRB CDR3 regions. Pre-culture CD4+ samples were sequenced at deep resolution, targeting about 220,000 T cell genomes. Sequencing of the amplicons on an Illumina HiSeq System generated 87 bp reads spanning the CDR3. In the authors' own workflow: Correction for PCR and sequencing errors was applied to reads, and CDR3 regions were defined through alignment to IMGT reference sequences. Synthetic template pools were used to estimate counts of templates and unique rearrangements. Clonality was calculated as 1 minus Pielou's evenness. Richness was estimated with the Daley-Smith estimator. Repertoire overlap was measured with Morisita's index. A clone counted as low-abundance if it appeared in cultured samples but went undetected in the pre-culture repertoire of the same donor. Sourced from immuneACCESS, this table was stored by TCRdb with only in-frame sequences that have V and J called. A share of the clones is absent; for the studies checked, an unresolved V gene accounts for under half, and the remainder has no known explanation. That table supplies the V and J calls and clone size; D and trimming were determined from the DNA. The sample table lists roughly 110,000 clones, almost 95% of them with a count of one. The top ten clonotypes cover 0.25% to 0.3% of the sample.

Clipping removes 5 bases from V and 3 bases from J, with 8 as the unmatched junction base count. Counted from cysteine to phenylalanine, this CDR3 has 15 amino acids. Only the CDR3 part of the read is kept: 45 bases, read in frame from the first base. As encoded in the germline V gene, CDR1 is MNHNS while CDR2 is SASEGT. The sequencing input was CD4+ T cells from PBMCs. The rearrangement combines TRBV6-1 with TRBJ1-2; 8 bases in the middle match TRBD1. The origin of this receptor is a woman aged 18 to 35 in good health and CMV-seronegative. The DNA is TGTGCCAGCAGTTTGACGACAGGGGTCTACTATGGCTACACCTTC. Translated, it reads CASSLTTGVYYGYTF.